This T cell receptor beta chain comes out of a study of blood T cell repertoires in COVID-19 (dated by TCRdb to about 2020). Background for the entire study: Samples covering the acute and convalescent phases of COVID-19 were provided by collaborators in the United States, Italy and Spain. Where available, HLA class I and class II types were taken from metadata supplied by the sample provider and were not determined by assay-based typing. The repertoires were released in a freely available public database meant as a resource for research on the immune response to SARS-CoV-2. Subjects who had been exposed to COVID-19, were actively infected with it, or had recovered from it provided the deeply sampled blood TCRbeta repertoires that made up the dataset. The material from the prospective study consisted of cDNA or gDNA derived from T cells, B-cell-depleted T cells, or PBMCs. Samples were obtained from the ongoing ImmuneRACE study (first 160 participants) and from 1,254 subjects provided by 6 global collaborators. A de-identified subject ID, COVID-19 status, age in years and sex were almost always included in the sample metadata.

The immunoSEQ Assay, a bias-controlled multiplex PCR, was used to amplify TCRbeta CDR3 regions from genomic DNA. The authors' analysis ran thus. The number of nucleated cells in each sample was estimated from the amplification of reference gene primers within the assay. To quantify the absolute abundance of each unique TCRbeta CDR3 rearrangement, sequence reads were collapsed and filtered. For each sample, productive Simpson clonality was calculated as the square root of Simpson's diversity index across productive rearrangements. TCRdb mirrors the immuneACCESS table, restricted to in-frame sequences. Some clones are absent from its copies; in checked studies, under half trace to an unresolved V gene, and the reason for the others is unknown. V, J and clone size were drawn from that table, and D and trimming were deduced from the DNA. The sample includes 300,000 to 400,000 clones, with roughly 90% observed a single time. Less than 3.5% of the sample rests with the top ten.

Beyond this particular receptor, the publication reports: Clinical and demographic metadata were provided uncurated, with the amount varying by source and participant.

To note about this clone: What antigen it recognizes has not been identified. Within one base of it there is no much larger clone, and no base qualities were kept.

At one collaborating source in Seattle, patients were enrolled during active infection and were followed longitudinally through the course of disease. Collaborating institutions collected whole blood in K2EDTA tubes following their own protocols. Collaborator samples were shipped for TCRbeta analysis as frozen whole blood, isolated PBMCs, or DNA extracted from either sample type. The V end gives up 1 base and the J end 7 bases, leaving 7 bases in the junction not matched to a gene. Reading from cysteine to phenylalanine, the CDR3 counts 15 amino acids. Only the CDR3 part of the read is kept: 45 bases, read in frame from the first base. From a lookup of the germline V gene, CDR1 and CDR2 are SGHDN and FVKESK.

The sample comprised peripheral blood. The source is a woman between 25 and 40 years old with COVID-19, enrolled during active disease. Recombination connected TRBV14 to TRBJ2-1; 7 nucleotides in the junction match TRBD2. The CDR3 here reads CASSQGGGPGNEQFF. The sequenced DNA is TGTGCCAGCAGCCAAGGGGGAGGGCCGGGGAATGAGCAGTTCTTC.